What follows describes a single TCR beta chain. Its antigen has not been determined. Base qualities are not recorded, but no much larger clone differs from it by a single base. Counted from cysteine to phenylalanine, this CDR3 has 15 amino acids. The DNA shown is the 45-base CDR3, in frame from base 1. Germline trimming amounts to 1 base on V and 0 bases on J, with 2 as the count of junction bases outside the gene matches. The germline V gene (reference sequence) provides CDR1 MNHEY and CDR2 SMNVEV. Library preparation was by RT-PCR. Reads for this sample came from an Illumina HiSeq 2500. TCRdb itself trimmed the public reads at Q25 with fastp, ran MiXCR and retained productive beta chains. Rows with one shared CDR3 protein collapse into an entry with the most common genes and DNA. Here the sample has 500,000 to 750,000 distinct CDR3 sequences; approximately 14% occur a single time. In total, the top ten clones hold over 8.5% of the sample.

These data are taken from a study of response to subunit inactivated influenza vaccine listed by TCRdb under 2018. Broadly, across the study: The study used deep quantitative T cell receptor repertoire profiling to track responses to a trivalent subunit inactivated influenza vaccine.

The investigation overall reported the following: According to the authors, only a limited number of new T cells may be recruited by each seasonal influenza vaccination.

The origin of this receptor is a man aged 50 to 59 who received an inactivated influenza vaccine. Donor details come from another sample of the same person, matched by shared clones. This material consisted of PBMCs from blood, taken approximately 12 days after vaccination. The chain joins TRBV27 to TRBJ2-7; 8 middle bases align to TRBD1. The CDR3 reads as follows: CASSLFQGASYEQYF. The bases read TGTGCCAGCAGTTTATTCCAGGGGGCCTCCTACGAGCAGTACTTC.